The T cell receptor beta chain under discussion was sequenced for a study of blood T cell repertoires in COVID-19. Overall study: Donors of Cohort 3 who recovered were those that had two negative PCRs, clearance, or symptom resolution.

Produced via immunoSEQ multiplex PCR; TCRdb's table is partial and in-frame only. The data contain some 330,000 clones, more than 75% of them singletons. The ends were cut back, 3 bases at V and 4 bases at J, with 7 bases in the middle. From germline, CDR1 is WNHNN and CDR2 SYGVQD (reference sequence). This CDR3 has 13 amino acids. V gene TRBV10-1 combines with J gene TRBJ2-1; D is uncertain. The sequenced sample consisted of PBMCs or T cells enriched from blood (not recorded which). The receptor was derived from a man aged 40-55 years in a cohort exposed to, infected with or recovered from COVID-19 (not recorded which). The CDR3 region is CASSDTSYNEQFF. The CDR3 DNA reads TGCGCCAGCAGTGATACATCTTACAATGAGCAGTTCTTC.